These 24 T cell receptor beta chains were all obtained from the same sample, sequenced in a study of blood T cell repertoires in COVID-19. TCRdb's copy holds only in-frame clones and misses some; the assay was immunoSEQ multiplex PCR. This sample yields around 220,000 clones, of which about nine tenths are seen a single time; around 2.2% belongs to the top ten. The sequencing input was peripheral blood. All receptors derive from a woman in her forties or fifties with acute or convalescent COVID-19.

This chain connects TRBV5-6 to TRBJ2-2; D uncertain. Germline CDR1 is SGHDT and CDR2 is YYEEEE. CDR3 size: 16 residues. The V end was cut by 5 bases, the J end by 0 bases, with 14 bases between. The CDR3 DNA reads TGTGCCAGCAGTAGACCAGTCAGGCCGAACACCGGGGAGCTGTTTTTT. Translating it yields CASSRPVRPNTGELFF.

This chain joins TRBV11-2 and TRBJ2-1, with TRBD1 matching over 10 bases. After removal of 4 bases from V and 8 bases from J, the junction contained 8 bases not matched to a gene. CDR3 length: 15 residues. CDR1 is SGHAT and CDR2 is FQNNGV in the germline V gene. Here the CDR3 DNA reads TGTGCCAGCAGCTCCCCCGGGACAGGGGTTGATGAGCAGTTCTTC. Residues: CASSSPGTGVDEQFF.

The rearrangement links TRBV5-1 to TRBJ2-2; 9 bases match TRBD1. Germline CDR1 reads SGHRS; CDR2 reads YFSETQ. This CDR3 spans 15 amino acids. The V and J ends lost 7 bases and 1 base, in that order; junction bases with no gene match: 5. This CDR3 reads CASRDRVGNTGELFF. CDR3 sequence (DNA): TGCGCCAGCCGGGACAGGGTTGGGAACACCGGGGAGCTGTTTTTT.

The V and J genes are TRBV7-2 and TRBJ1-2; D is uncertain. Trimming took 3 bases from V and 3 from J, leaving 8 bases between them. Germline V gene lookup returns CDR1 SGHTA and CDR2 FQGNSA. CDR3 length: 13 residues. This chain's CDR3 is CASSFTGYYGYTF. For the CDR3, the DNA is TGTGCCAGCAGCTTTACGGGATACTATGGCTACACCTTC.

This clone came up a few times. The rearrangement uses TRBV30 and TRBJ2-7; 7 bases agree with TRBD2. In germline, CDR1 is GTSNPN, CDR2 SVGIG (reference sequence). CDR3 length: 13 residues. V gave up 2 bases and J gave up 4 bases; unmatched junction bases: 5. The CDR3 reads CAWSSGEQYEQYF. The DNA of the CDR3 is TGTGCCTGGAGTAGCGGGGAGCAATACGAGCAGTACTTC.

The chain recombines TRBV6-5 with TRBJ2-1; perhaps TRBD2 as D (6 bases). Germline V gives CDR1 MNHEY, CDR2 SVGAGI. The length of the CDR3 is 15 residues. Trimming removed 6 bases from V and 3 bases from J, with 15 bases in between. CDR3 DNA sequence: TGTGCCAGCAGCCCCCGGGGGAGCGGCTACAATGAGCAGTTCTTC. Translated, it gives CASSPRGSGYNEQFF.

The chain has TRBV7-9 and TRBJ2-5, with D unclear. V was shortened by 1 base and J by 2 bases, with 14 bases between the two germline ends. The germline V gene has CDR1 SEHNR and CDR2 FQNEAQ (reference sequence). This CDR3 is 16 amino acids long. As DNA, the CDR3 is TGTGCCAGCAGCTTAGGAAGTACTCTCCCACAAGAGACCCAGTACTTC. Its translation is CASSLGSTLPQETQYF. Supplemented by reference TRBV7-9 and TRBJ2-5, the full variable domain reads DTGVSQNPRHKITKRGQNVTFRCDPISEHNRLYWYRQTLGQGPEFLTYFQNEAQLEKSRLLSDRFSAERPKGSFSTLEIQRTEQGDSAMYLCASSLGSTLPQETQYFGPGTRLLVL.

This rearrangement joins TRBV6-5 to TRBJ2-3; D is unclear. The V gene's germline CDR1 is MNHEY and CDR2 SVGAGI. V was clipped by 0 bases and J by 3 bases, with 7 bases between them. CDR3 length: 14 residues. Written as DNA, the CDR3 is TGTGCCAGCAGTTACTCTTTAGTGACAGATACGCAGTATTTT. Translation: CASSYSLVTDTQYF.

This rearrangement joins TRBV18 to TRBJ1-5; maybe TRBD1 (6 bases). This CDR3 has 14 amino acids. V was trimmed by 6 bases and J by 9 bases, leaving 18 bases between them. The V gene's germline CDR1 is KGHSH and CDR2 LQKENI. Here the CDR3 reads CASSQGRGEGPQHF. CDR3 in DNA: TGTGCCAGCTCTCAGGGCAGGGGAGAGGGGCCCCAGCATTTT.

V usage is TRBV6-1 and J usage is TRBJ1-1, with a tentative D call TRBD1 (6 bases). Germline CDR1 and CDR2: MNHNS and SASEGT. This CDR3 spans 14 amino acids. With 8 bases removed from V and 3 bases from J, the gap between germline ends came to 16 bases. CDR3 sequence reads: CASSPRGTDTEAFF. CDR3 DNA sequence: TGTGCCAGCTCTCCAAGGGGGACGGACACTGAAGCTTTCTTT.

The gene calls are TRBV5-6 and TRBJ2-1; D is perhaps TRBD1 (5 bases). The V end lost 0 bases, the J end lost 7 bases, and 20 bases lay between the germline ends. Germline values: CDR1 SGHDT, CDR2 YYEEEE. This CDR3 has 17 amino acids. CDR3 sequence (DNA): TGTGCCAGCAGCTTGGAGGCCGTGAGTGGGGCGAAAAATGAGCAGTTCTTC. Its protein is CASSLEAVSGAKNEQFF. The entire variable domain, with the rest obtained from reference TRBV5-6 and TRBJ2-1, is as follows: DAGVTQSPTHLIKTRGQQVTLRCSPKSGHDTVSWYQQALGQGPQFIFQYYEEEERQRGNFPDRFSGHQFPNYSSELNVNALLLGDSALYLCASSLEAVSGAKNEQFFGPGTRLTVL.

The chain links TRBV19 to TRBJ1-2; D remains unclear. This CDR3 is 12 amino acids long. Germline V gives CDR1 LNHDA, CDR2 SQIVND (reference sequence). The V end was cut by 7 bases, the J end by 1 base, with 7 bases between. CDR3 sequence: CASTRDNYGYTF. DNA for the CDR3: TGTGCCAGTACCCGGGATAACTATGGCTACACCTTC.

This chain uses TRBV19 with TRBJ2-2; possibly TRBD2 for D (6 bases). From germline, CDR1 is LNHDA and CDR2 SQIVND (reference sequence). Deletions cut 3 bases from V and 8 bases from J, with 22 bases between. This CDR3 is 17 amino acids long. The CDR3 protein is CASSMGSGGAYKGELFF. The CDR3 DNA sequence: TGTGCCAGTAGTATGGGGTCCGGAGGGGCGTATAAGGGGGAGCTGTTTTTT.

CDR3 sequence: CASSSPEGRNTDTQYF. The DNA for the CDR3 is TGTGCCAGCAGCTCGCCGGAGGGACGGAACACAGATACGCAGTATTTT. The gene calls are TRBV7-9 and TRBJ2-3, with D perhaps matching TRBD2 (6 bases). The germline CDR1 and CDR2 sequences are SEHNR and FQNEAQ (reference sequence). The V and J ends lost 4 bases and 2 bases respectively, with 16 bases between them. This CDR3 has 16 amino acids.

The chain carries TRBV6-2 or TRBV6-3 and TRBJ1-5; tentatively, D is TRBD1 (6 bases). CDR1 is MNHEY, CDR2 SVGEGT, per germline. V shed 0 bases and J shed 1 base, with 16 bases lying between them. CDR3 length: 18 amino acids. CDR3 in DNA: TGTGCCAGCAGTTACTCCCCTGCGCAGGGGATAAGCAATCAGCCCCAGCATTTT. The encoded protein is CASSYSPAQGISNQPQHF.

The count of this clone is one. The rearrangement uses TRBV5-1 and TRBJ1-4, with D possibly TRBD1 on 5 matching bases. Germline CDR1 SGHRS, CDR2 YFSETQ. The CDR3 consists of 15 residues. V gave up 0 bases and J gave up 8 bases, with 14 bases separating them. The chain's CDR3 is CASSLAGGLGEKLFF. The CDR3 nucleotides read TGCGCCAGCAGCTTGGCCGGGGGTCTAGGGGAAAAACTGTTTTTT.

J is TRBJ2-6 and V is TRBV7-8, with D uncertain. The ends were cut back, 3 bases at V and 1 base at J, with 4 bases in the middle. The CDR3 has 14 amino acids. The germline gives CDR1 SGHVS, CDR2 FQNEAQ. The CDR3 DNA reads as TGTGCCAGCAGCTTCTTATCTGGGGCCAACGTCCTGACTTTC. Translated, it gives CASSFLSGANVLTF.

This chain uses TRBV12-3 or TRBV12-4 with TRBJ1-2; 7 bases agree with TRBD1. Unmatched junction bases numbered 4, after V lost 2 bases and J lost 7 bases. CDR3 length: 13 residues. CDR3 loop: CASSLRGPAGYTF. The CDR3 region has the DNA TGTGCCAGCAGTTTAAGGGGGCCGGCTGGCTACACCTTC.

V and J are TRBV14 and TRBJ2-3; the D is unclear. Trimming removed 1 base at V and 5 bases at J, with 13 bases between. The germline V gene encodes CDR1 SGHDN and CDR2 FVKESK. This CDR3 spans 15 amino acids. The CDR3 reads CASSQVEYSGDTQYF. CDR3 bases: TGTGCCAGCAGCCAAGTAGAATATAGTGGAGATACGCAGTATTTT.

DNA of the CDR3: TGTGCCAGTAGCTTGTTCACTGAAGCTTTCTTT. Translating it yields CASSLFTEAFF. This chain links TRBV19 with TRBJ1-1; D is unclear. Germline V gene lookup returns CDR1 LNHDA and CDR2 SQIVND (reference sequence). The ends were cut back, 6 bases at V and 4 bases at J, with 6 bases in the middle. This CDR3 contains 11 residues. Using reference TRBV19 and TRBJ1-1 for the parts outside the CDR3, the full variable domain is DGGITQSPKYLFRKEGQNVTLSCEQNLNHDAMYWYRQDPGQGLRLIYYSQIVNDFQKGDIAEGYSVSREKKESFPLTVTSAQKNPTAFYLCASSLFTEAFFGQGTRLTVV.

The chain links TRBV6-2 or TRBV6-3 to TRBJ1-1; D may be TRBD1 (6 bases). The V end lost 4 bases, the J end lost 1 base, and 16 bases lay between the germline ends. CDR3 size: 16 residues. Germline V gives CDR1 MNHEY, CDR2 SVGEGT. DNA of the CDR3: TGTGCCAGCAGTTCAAATAGGGGGGGGCAGAACACTGAAGCTTTCTTT. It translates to CASSSNRGGQNTEAFF.

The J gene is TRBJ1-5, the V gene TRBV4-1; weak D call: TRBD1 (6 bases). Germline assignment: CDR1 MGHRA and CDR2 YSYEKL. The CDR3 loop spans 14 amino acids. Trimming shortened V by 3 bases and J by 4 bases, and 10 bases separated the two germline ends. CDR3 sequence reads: CASSQDSYNQPQHF. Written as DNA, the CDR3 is TGCGCCAGCAGCCAGGACAGCTATAATCAGCCCCAGCATTTT.

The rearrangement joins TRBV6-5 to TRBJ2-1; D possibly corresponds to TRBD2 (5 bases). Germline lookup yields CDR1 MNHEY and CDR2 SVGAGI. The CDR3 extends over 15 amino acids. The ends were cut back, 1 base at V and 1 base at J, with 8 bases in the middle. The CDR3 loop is CASSYFRDSYNEQFF. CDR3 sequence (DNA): TGTGCCAGCAGTTACTTCCGGGATTCCTACAATGAGCAGTTCTTC.

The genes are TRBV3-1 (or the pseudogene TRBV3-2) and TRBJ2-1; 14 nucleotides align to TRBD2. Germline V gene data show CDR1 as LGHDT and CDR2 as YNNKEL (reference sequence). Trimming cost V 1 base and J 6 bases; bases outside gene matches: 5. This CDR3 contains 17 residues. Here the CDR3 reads CASSQAGTSGGPNEQFF. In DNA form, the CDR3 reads TGTGCCAGCAGCCAAGCCGGGACTAGCGGGGGACCCAATGAGCAGTTCTTC.